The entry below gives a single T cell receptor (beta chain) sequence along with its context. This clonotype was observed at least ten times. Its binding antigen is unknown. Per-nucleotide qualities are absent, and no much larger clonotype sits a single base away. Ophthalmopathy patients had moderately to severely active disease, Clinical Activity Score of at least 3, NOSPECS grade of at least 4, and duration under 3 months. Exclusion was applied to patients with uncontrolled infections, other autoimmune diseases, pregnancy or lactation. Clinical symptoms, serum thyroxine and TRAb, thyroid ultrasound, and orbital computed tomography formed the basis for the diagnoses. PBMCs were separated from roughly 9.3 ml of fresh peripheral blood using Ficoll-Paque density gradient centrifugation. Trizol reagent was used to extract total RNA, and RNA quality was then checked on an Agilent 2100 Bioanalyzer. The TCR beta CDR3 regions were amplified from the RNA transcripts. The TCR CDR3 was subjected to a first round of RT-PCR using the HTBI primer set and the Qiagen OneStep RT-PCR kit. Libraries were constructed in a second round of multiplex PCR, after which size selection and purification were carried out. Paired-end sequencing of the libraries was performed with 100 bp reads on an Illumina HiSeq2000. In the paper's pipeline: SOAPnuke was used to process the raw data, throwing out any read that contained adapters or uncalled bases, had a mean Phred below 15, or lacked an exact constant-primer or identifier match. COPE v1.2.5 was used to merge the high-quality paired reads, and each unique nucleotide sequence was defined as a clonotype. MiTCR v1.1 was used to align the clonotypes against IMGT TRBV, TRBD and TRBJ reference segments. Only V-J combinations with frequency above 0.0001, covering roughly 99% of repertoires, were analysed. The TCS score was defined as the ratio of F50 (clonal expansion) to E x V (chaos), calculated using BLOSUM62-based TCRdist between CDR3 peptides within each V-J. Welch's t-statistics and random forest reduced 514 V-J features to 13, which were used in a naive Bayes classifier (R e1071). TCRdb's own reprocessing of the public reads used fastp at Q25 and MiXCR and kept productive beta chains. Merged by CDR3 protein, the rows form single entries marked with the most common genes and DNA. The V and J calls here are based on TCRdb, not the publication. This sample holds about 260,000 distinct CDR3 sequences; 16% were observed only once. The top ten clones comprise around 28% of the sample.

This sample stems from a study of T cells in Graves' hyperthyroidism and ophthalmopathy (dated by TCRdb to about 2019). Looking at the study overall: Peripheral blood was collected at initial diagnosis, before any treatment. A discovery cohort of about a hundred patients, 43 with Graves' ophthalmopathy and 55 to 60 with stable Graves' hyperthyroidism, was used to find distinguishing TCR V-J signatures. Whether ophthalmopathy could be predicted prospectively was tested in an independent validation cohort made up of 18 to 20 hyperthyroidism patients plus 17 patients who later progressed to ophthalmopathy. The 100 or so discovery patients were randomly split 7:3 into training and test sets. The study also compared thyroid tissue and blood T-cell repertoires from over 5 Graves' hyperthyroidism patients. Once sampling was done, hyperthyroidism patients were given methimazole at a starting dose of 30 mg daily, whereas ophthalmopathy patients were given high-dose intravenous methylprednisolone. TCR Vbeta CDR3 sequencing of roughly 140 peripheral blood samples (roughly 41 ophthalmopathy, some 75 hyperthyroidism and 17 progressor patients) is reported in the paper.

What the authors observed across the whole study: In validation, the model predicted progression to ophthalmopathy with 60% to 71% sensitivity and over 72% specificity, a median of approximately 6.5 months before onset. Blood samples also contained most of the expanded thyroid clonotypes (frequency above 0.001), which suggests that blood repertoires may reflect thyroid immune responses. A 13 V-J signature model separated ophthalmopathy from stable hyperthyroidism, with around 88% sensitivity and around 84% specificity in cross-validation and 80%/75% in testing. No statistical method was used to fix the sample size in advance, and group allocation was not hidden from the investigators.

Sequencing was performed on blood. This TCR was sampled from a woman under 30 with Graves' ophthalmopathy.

Read as DNA, the sequence is TGTGCCATCTTACCTGGGAGGGGCCAGCCACCGTCGGAGCTGTTTTTT. Translated, this is CAILPGRGQPPSELFF. This chain is built from TRBV2 and TRBJ2-2; TRBD2 matches 7 bases in the middle. The CDR3, cysteine through phenylalanine, is 16 amino acids long. Only the CDR3 part of the read is kept: 48 bases, read in frame from the first base. The germline V and J ends show losses of 10 bases and 10 bases respectively, and no gene match explains 21 bases of the junction. CDR1 and CDR2 are drawn from the germline V gene: SNHLY, FYNNEI. This CDR3, with the reference TRBV2 and TRBJ2-2 proteins standing in past its ends, gives the full variable domain EPEVTQTPSHQVTQMGQEVILRCVPISNHLYFYWYRQILGQKVEFLVSFYNNEISEKSEIFDDQFSVERPDGSNFTLKIRSTKLEDSAMYFCAILPGRGQPPSELFFGEGSRLTVL.